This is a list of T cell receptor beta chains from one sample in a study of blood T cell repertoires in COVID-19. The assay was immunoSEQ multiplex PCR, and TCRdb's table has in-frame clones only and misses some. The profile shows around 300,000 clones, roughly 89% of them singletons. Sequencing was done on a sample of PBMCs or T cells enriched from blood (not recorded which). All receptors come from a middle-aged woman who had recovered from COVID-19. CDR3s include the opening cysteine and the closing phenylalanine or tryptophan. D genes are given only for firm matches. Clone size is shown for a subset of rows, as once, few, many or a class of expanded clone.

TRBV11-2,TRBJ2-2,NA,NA,CASSLSYRAAGELFF,TGTGCCAGCAGCTTATCGTACAGGGCGGCCGGGGAGCTGTTTTTT
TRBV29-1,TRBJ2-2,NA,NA,CSVRWGQVDTGELFF,TGCAGCGTTCGTTGGGGGCAGGTGGACACCGGGGAGCTGTTTTTT
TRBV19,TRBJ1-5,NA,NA,CAADTHSDQPQHF,TGTGCCGCCGATACGCACTCCGATCAGCCCCAGCATTTT
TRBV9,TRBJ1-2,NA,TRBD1,CASSASGQGGGGYTF,TGTGCCAGCAGCGCGTCGGGACAGGGAGGCGGTGGCTACACCTTC
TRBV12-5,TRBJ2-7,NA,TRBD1,CASSGQGVEYEQYF,TGTGCTAGCTCGGGACAGGGGGTCGAGTACGAGCAGTACTTC
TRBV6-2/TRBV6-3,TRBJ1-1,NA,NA,CASSALQVSNTEAFF,TGTGCCAGCAGCGCCCTACAGGTATCGAACACTGAAGCTTTCTTT
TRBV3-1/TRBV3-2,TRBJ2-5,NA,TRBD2,CASSQVERGTTQYF,TGTGCCAGCAGCCAAGTGGAGCGGGGGACGACCCAGTACTTC
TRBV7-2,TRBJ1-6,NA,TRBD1,CASSSKTGGLNSPLHF,TGTGCCAGCAGCTCAAAAACAGGGGGCTTGAATTCACCCCTCCACTTT
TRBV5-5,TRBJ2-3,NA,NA,CASSLVVARGSDTQYF,TGTGCCAGCAGCTTGGTCGTAGCGAGAGGTTCGGATACGCAGTATTTT
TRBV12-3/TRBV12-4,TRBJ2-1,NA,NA,CASTLLEANEQFF,TGTGCCAGCACCCTACTAGAAGCGAATGAGCAGTTCTTC
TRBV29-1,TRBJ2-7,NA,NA,CSVSGTYTYEQYF,TGCAGCGTCTCCGGGACTTACACCTACGAGCAGTACTTC
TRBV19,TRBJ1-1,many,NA,CASRGGLPTEAFF,TGTGCCAGTAGGGGAGGACTGCCGACTGAAGCTTTCTTT
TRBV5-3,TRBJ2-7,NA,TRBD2,CARRDRTSGRPPYEQYF,TGTGCCAGAAGGGATCGGACTAGCGGGAGGCCCCCCTACGAGCAGTACTTC
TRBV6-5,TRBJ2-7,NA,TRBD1,CASSSDRGSYEQYF,TGTGCCAGCAGTTCCGACAGGGGATCCTACGAGCAGTACTTC
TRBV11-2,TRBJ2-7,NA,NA,CASSLGVGSYYEQYF,TGTGCCAGCAGCTTAGGTGTCGGGAGCTACTACGAGCAGTACTTC
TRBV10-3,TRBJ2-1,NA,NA,CAISLGDNEQFF,TGTGCCATCAGTCTCGGGGACAATGAGCAGTTCTTC
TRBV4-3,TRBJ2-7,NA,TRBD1,CASSARQGVYEQYF,TGCGCCAGCAGCGCCCGACAGGGAGTTTACGAGCAGTACTTC
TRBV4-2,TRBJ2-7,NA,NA,CASSQDLVGYEQYF,TGTGCCAGCAGCCAAGATCTAGTAGGCTACGAGCAGTACTTC
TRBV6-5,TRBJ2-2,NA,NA,CASSPQRRAGELFF,TGTGCCAGCAGCCCCCAGCGGAGGGCCGGGGAGCTGTTTTTT
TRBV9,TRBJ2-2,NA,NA,CASSVDGRNTGELFF,TGTGCCAGCAGCGTAGATGGCAGGAACACCGGGGAGCTGTTTTTT
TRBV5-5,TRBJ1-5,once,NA,CASSVGGSRATQPQHF,TGTGCCAGCAGCGTAGGAGGGTCGAGGGCCACTCAGCCCCAGCATTTT
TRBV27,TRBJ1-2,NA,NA,CASRTEYYGYTF,TGTGCCAGCAGGACTGAGTATTATGGCTACACCTTC
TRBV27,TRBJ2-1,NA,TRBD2,CASSTRTSGMYSGNEQFF,TGTGCCAGCAGTACCAGGACTAGCGGGATGTATTCGGGCAATGAGCAGTTCTTC
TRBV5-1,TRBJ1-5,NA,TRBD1,CASSLEGTGGQPQHF,TGCGCCAGCAGCTTGGAAGGGACAGGTGGACAGCCCCAGCATTTT